Detailed here is one T cell receptor beta chain. Under the authors' procedure: Estimation of nucleated cell counts was performed using reference gene primer amplification. Method: immunoSEQ multiplex PCR; TCRdb's copy keeps in-frame clones and lacks some. V, J and clone size reflect that table, while D and trimming were determined from the DNA. The sample records under 60,000 clones, around 80% being singletons. V lost 6 bases and J 7 bases, leaving 8 bases between the germline ends. There are 10 residues in the CDR3. Looked up from germline, CDR1 is DFQATT and CDR2 is SNEGSKA (reference sequence). The data stem from a study of blood T cell repertoires in COVID-19. Background on the study: There were acute and convalescent COVID-19 samples, and they came from the United States, Italy and Spain.

The origin of this receptor is a man aged 60-69 years with acute or convalescent COVID-19. The chain joins TRBV20-1 to TRBJ2-3; D is ambiguous. Sequenced sample: peripheral blood. The CDR3 is CSADSNTQYF. Here the CDR3 DNA reads TGCAGTGCCGATAGTAATACGCAGTATTTT.